A single T cell receptor (beta chain) is shown here with its context. Given a far larger clone just one base away, this is likely a sequencing read error. This sample is drawn from a study of shared clonotypes between healthy human individuals. Study background: A few men and a couple of women, aged 18 to 49, were donors.

This CDR3 comprises 14 residues. Trimming pared 3 bases from V and 10 bases from J, leaving 19 bases between. Germline CDR1 reads SGDLS; CDR2 reads YYNGEE. Repertoires were generated with immunoSEQ multiplex PCR, while TCRdb's copy carries only in-frame clones and drops some. The table lists 470,000 or so clones, about 85% of them singletons, with over 9.5% in the top ten. All donors were Caucasian adults living in Nashville, Tennessee. Some 100 million PBMCs went into genomic DNA for unsorted samples. The V gene is TRBV9, the J gene TRBJ2-5; perhaps D is TRBD1 or TRBD2 (5 bases each). The TCR originated in a woman between 35 and 50 years old in good health. Some clones in this sample may be carry-over from other donors' samples. Sequencing was performed on PBMCs. CDR3 in DNA: TGTGCCAGCAGCGCCTCCGGGACGCGGTGTGGCCAGTACTTC. Translated, it gives CASSASGTRCGQYF.